The clone carrying this TCR beta chain has a count of ten or more. Germline CDR1 and CDR2: SGHAT and FQNNGV. With V trimmed by 5 bases and J by 0 bases, 8 bases remained unmatched. The CDR3 is 16 amino acids. According to the study, genomic DNA was the template for TCR beta VDJ and CDR3 profiling. A single record per CDR3 protein comes from TCRdb applying MiXCR to the reads. The sample lists 200,000 to 250,000 distinct CDR3 sequences; less than 60% were seen once. Sequenced patients had shown CD8+CD57+ cell expansion by flow cytometry. Every patient was diagnosed with severe acquired aplastic anemia. Patient blood was sampled before any therapy had been received. This entry comes from a study of CD8+CD57+ T cells in acquired aplastic anemia.

The sequenced sample was sorted CD4+, CD8+, or CD8+CD57+ T cells (not recorded which) from PBMCs. The chain uses TRBV11-2 and TRBJ2-3; 7 bases align to TRBD2. This TCR was recovered from a human donor with aplastic anemia. CDR3 in amino acids: CASSTLGGVSTDTQYF. CDR3 DNA: TGTGCCAGCAGCACCTTGGGGGGGGTAAGCACAGATACGCAGTATTTT.